The 15 T cell receptor beta chains presented below share a single source sample, sequenced in a study of OX40 agonist ivuxolimab in advanced cancers. Sequencing was performed with immunoSEQ multiplex PCR; in TCRdb, only in-frame clones are kept and a portion is missing. The repertoire holds under 20,000 clones, with about 86% as singletons. The specimen comprised CD4+ or CD8+ T cells sorted from blood, sampled in a trial of the OX40 agonist ivuxolimab. Source of these receptors: an adult with an advanced solid tumor such as melanoma, head and neck, liver or kidney cancer.

This chain links TRBV4-3 with TRBJ1-2; D gene unclear. V lost 0 bases and J 3 bases, leaving 5 bases between the germline ends. The CDR3 loop spans 13 amino acids. Germline V CDR1 and CDR2: LGHNA, YSLEER. The CDR3 coding sequence is TGCGCCAGCAGCCAAGATCGGGACTATGGCTACACCTTC. Translation: CASSQDRDYGYTF.

V is TRBV4-1 and J is TRBJ2-1; 8 positions match TRBD1. This CDR3 spans 15 amino acids. Trimming took 1 base from V and 3 from J; bases not matched to a gene: 2. CDR1 is MGHRA, CDR2 YSYEKL, per germline. For the CDR3, the DNA is TGCGCCAGCAGCCAAGGCAGGGGGCTCTACAATGAGCAGTTCTTC. This codes for CASSQGRGLYNEQFF.

This chain connects TRBV5-5 to TRBJ2-5, with 8 bases aligning to TRBD2. V gave up 4 bases and J gave up 1 base; unmatched junction bases: 3. From germline, CDR1 is SGHKS and CDR2 YYEKEE (reference sequence). The CDR3 is 14 amino acids. The chain's CDR3 is CASSVTSGQETQYF. The CDR3 region has the DNA TGTGCCAGCAGCGTAACTAGCGGCCAAGAGACCCAGTACTTC.

The genes are TRBV10-3 and TRBJ2-3; D unclear. The CDR3 runs 14 residues. Trimming pared 5 bases from V and 2 bases from J, leaving 11 bases between. Germline V gives CDR1 ENHRY, CDR2 SYGVKD. The CDR3 protein is CAISRRLDTDTQYF. The DNA of the CDR3 is TGTGCCATCAGTCGTCGTTTAGACACAGATACGCAGTATTTT.

The V gene is TRBV5-6, the J gene TRBJ1-2; 9 bases line up with TRBD1. The germline V gene has CDR1 SGHDT and CDR2 YYEEEE. The length of the CDR3 is 17 residues. The ends lost 4 bases at V and 4 bases at J; junction bases unmatched: 14. CDR3 in DNA: TGTGCCAGCAGCCCTCACCAACGACAGGGGGTAAGCTATGGCTACACCTTC. Its protein is CASSPHQRQGVSYGYTF.

The J gene is TRBJ1-1, the V gene TRBV19, with D perhaps matching TRBD1 (5 bases). The CDR3 runs 14 residues. The V gene's germline CDR1 is LNHDA and CDR2 SQIVND (reference sequence). V lost 1 base and J 1 base, leaving 7 bases between the germline ends. The CDR3 region is CASSIGTPNTEAFF. For the CDR3, the DNA is TGTGCCAGTAGTATAGGGACACCGAACACTGAAGCTTTCTTT.

The chain couples TRBV4-3 to TRBJ2-7, with 10 bases aligning to TRBD2. V lost 0 bases to trimming and J lost 7 bases; unmatched junction nucleotides: 12. Germline CDR1 is LGHNA and CDR2 is YSLEER. The CDR3 covers 17 residues. CDR3 bases: TGCGCCAGCAGCCAAGATATCTCCTATAGCGGGGGGAGAGAGCAGTACTTC. This codes for CASSQDISYSGGREQYF.

The V call is TRBV19, the J call TRBJ2-3, with 8 positions matching TRBD2. V shed 3 bases, J shed 0 bases, and the junction held 14 bases outside the gene matches. This CDR3 is built from 19 residues. The germline gives CDR1 LNHDA, CDR2 SQIVND (reference sequence). This CDR3 is CASSIQGRGSGASTDTQYF. CDR3 DNA sequence: TGTGCCAGTAGTATTCAAGGGCGGGGTAGCGGGGCTAGCACAGATACGCAGTATTTT.

This chain uses TRBV29-1 with TRBJ1-1; 7 nucleotides line up with TRBD1. Germline assignment: CDR1 SQVTM and CDR2 ANQGSEA. With V trimmed by 6 bases and J by 11 bases, 15 bases remained unmatched. This CDR3 is 13 amino acids long. The CDR3 region is CSVDRDREGKAFF. The CDR3 nucleotides are TGCAGCGTAGACCGGGACAGAGAAGGGAAGGCTTTCTTT.

For the CDR3, the DNA is TGTGCCTGGGTACTAGCGGGAGTTCCCGGGGAGCTGTTTTTT. It translates to CAWVLAGVPGELFF. The V and J genes are TRBV30 and TRBJ2-2; 11 bases line up with TRBD2. CDR3 size: 14 residues. Germline V gene lookup returns CDR1 GTSNPN and CDR2 SVGIG (reference sequence). The V segment lost 5 bases and the J segment 6 bases; nucleotides outside the gene matches: 5.

This clone was seen just once. CDR3 coding DNA: TGTGCCAGCAGTTTGGGGGACAGGGCTAGCGCCGGGGAGCTGTTTTTT. It specifies CASSLGDRASAGELFF. This rearrangement joins TRBV27 to TRBJ2-2; 9 positions match TRBD1. The germline CDR1 and CDR2 sequences are MNHEY and SMNVEV (reference sequence). The CDR3 length is 16 residues. V lost 3 bases to trimming and J lost 6 bases; unmatched junction nucleotides: 8.

This clone came up a few times. V is TRBV29-1 and J is TRBJ2-1; 16 bases fit TRBD2. The ends lost 7 bases at V and 2 bases at J; junction bases unmatched: 8. CDR1 is SQVTM, CDR2 ANQGSEA, per germline. CDR3 length: 17 amino acids. CDR3 sequence: CSGKGTSGGATYNEQFF. In nucleotides, the CDR3 is TGCAGCGGGAAGGGGACTAGCGGGGGGGCCACCTACAATGAGCAGTTCTTC.

The gene calls are TRBV6-5 and TRBJ2-5; D may be TRBD1 or TRBD2 (5 bases each). The germline V gene has CDR1 MNHEY and CDR2 SVGAGI. The CDR3 spans 14 residues. V was trimmed by 0 bases and J by 6 bases, leaving 11 bases between them. For the CDR3, the DNA is TGTGCCAGCAGTTACTCAGGGGACCACAAGACCCAGTACTTC. Amino acids: CASSYSGDHKTQYF.

This chain uses TRBV30 with TRBJ2-7; D uncertain. Trimming took off 2 bases at V and 6 bases at J, with 14 bases between the two ends. Looked up from germline, CDR1 is GTSNPN and CDR2 is SVGIG (reference sequence). The CDR3 length is 13 residues. The CDR3 loop is CAWSSRSGVEQYF. The DNA for the CDR3 is TGTGCCTGGAGTTCCCGGTCTGGGGTCGAGCAGTACTTC.

The rearrangement joins TRBV5-6 to TRBJ1-1; D might be TRBD1 (5 bases). The CDR3 runs to 11 residues. Germline V lookup: CDR1 SGHDT, CDR2 YYEEEE. V gave up 3 bases and J gave up 13 bases, with 13 bases separating them. In nucleotides, the CDR3 is TGTGCCAGCAGCTACGTGACAGAAATTTTCTTT. It translates to CASSYVTEIFF.